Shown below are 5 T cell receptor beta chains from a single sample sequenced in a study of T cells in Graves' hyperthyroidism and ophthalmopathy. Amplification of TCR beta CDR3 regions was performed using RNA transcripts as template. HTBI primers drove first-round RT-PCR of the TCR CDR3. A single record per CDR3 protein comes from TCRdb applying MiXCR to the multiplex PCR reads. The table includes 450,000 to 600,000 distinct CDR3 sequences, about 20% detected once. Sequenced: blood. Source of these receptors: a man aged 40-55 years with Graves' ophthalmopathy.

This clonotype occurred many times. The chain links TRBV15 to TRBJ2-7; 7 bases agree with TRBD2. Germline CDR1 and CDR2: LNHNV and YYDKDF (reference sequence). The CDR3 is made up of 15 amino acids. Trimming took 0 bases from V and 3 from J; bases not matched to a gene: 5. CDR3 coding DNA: TGTGCCACCAGCAGAGATCGAGGCGGGGGCTACGAGCAGTACTTC. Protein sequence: CATSRDRGGGYEQYF. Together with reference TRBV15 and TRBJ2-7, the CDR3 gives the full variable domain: DAMVIQNPRYQVTQFGKPVTLSCSQTLNHNVMYWYQQKSSQAPKLLFHYYDKDFNNEADTPDNFQSRRPNTSFCFLDIRSPGLGDTAMYLCATSRDRGGGYEQYFGPGTRLTVT.

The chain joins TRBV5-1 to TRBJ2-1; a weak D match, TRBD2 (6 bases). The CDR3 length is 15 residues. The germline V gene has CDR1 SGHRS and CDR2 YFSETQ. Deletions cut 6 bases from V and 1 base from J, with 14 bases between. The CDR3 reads CASTPLGGSYNEQFF. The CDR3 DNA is TGCGCCAGCACCCCGTTGGGGGGATCCTACAATGAGCAGTTCTTC.

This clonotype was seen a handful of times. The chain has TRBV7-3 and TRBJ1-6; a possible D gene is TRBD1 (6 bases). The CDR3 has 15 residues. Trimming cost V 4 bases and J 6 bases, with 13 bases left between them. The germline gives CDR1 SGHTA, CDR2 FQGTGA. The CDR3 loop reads CASSYGAGVNSPLHF. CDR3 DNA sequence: TGTGCCAGCAGCTACGGGGCAGGGGTTAATTCACCCCTCCACTTT.

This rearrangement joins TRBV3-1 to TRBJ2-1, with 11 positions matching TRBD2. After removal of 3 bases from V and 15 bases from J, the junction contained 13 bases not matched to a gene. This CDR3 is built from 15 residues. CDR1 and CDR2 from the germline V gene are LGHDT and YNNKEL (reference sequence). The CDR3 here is CASSHRGLAASLWFF. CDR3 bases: TGTGCCAGCAGCCACCGGGGACTAGCGGCATCATTATGGTTCTTC.

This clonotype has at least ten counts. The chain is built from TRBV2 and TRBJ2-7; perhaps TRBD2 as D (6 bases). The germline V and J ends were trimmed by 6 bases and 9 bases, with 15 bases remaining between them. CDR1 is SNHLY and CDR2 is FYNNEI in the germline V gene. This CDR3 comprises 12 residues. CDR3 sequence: CASRGDPEGQYF. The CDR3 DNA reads TGTGCCAGCAGAGGTGACCCGGAGGGGCAGTACTTC.